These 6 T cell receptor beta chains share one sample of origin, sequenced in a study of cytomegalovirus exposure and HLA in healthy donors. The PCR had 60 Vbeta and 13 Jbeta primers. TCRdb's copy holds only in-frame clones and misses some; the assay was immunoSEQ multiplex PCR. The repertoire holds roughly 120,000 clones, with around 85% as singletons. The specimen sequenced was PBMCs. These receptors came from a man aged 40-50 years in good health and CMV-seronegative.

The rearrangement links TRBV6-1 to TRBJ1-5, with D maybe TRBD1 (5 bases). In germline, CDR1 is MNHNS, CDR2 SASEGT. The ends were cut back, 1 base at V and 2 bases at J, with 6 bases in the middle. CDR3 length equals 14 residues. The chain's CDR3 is CASSEGGGNQPQHF. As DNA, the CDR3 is TGTGCCAGCAGTGAAGGGGGGGGCAATCAGCCCCAGCATTTT.

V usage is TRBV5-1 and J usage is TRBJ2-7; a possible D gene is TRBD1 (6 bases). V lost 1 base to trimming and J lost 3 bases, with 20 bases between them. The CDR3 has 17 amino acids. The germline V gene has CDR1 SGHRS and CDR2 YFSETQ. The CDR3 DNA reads TGCGCCAGCAGCTTGTTGGGTCAGGACAGTCTCCACTACGAGCAGTACTTC. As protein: CASSLLGQDSLHYEQYF.

The chain's CDR3 is CASSKQTGSGELFF. The DNA of the CDR3 is TGTGCCAGCAGCAAACAGACAGGGTCCGGGGAGCTGTTTTTT. The chain combines TRBV14 with TRBJ2-2; 7 bases line up with TRBD1. Germline CDR1 and CDR2: SGHDN and FVKESK. With 5 bases clipped from V and 6 bases from J, the junction kept 6 bases outside the gene matches. The length of the CDR3 is 14 residues. The full variable domain, with the rest looked up from reference TRBV14 and TRBJ2-2, is EAGVTQFPSHSVIEKGQTVTLRCDPISGHDNLYWYRRVMGKEIKFLLHFVKESKQDESGMPNNRFLAERTGGTYSTLKVQPAELEDSGVYFCASSKQTGSGELFFGEGSRLTVL.

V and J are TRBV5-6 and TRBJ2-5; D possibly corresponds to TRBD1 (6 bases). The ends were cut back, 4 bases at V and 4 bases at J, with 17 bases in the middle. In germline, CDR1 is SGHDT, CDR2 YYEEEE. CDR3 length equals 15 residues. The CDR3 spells CASSPPAVGAETQYF. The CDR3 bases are TGTGCCAGCAGCCCACCGGCCGTGGGGGCAGAGACCCAGTACTTC.

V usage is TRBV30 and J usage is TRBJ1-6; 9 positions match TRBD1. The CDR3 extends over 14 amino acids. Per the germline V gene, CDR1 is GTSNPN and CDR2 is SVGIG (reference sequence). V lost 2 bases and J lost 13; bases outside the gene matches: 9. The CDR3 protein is CAWSPGTGMDPLHF. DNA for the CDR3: TGTGCCTGGAGTCCCGGGACAGGGATGGACCCCCTCCACTTT.

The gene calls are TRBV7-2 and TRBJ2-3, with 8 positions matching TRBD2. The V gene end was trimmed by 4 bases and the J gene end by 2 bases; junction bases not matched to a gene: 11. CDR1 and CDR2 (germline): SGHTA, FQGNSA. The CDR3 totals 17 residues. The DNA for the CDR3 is TGTGCCAGCAGCTCGATTAGCGGGGCGACGTACACAGATACGCAGTATTTT. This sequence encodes CASSSISGATYTDTQYF.